This entry lists 30 T cell receptor beta chains sequenced from one sample in a study of tumor and adjacent non-tumor tissue in lung cancer. Three rounds of nested PCR, following a modified ARM-PCR protocol, produced the TCRbeta library. TCRdb recomputed calls from the multiplex PCR reads with MiXCR, one row per CDR3 protein. The table shows 81,000 or so distinct CDR3 sequences, with 65% to 85% occurring only once. No cell sorting was done before RNA was extracted from the tissue. This non-tumor lung sample came from over 3 cm beyond the tumor edge. The sequencing input was distant non-tumor lung tissue. The receptors stem from a man aged 60-69 years with non-small cell lung cancer.

About this clonotype: A much larger clone differs by one base, so this may be a read error. This chain connects TRBV6-5 to TRBJ2-7, with D uncertain. From germline, CDR1 is MNHEY and CDR2 SVGAGI. This CDR3 has 14 residues. CDR3 coding DNA: TGTGACAGCAGTTACTCTGGCAGAGTCTACGAGCAGTACTTC. Translated, it gives CDSSYSGRVYEQYF.

As for this clonotype: An end of the junction differs from the germline gene, which may be a read error. V and J are TRBV4-2 and TRBJ2-2, with D hard to call. Germline V lookup: CDR1 LGHNA, CDR2 YNFKEQ. The CDR3 length is 16 residues. The CDR3 is CPSSQDPRAITGELFF. The CDR3, as DNA: TGTCCCAGCAGCCAAGATCCAAGGGCGATCACCGGGGAGCTGTTTTTT.

This clonotype was picked up many times. The chain joins TRBV20-1 to TRBJ2-4; no clear D gene. Between the trimmed V and J ends, which lost 6 bases and 1 base, there was a span of 22 bases. Germline V CDR1 and CDR2: DFQATT, SNEGSKA (reference sequence). There are 17 residues in the CDR3. The CDR3 region has the DNA TGCAGTGCCAACCTCGGCCGGGCCTCCGACGCCAAAAACATTCAGTACTTC. Translation gives CSANLGRASDAKNIQYF.

As for this clonotype: A much larger clone sits a single nucleotide away, making a read error possible. The rearrangement uses TRBV10-2 and TRBJ2-1; tentatively, D is TRBD1 or TRBD2 (5 bases each). CDR1 is WSHSY, CDR2 SAAADI, per germline. The CDR3 spans 15 residues. The CDR3 region is CAGSPERDAYNEQFF. CDR3 DNA sequence: TGCGCCGGCAGTCCTGAAAGGGACGCCTACAATGAGCAGTTCTTC.

To note about this clonotype: The junction differs from germline at one of its ends, possibly a read error. The chain has TRBV5-6 and TRBJ2-1; TRBD2 agrees at 7 bases. The CDR3 is 14 residues long. Per germline, CDR1 SGHDT and CDR2 YYEEEE. The CDR3 nucleotides read TGTGCCAGCGTCCCTCTTCGACTAGCCCATGAGCAGTCCTTC. Amino acids: CASVPLRLAHEQSF.

The rearrangement uses TRBV6-2 or TRBV6-3 and TRBJ2-5, with a weak D call TRBD1 (6 bases). This CDR3 is built from 17 residues. Germline assignment: CDR1 MNHEY and CDR2 SVGEGT. V lost 10 bases to trimming and J lost 3 bases, with 27 bases between them. CDR3 DNA: TGTGCCAACATTTACAGGGTAGGGGGAGCAGGGGAAGAGACCCAGTACTTC. It yields the protein CANIYRVGGAGEETQYF.

Comments on this clonotype: This may come from a read error, since a much larger clone is one base off. The chain combines TRBV6-2 or TRBV6-3 with TRBJ2-5; the match to TRBD2 covers 10 bases. V lost 5 bases and J lost 5; bases outside the gene matches: 14. CDR1 is MNHEY and CDR2 is SVGEGT in the germline V gene. The length of the CDR3 is 17 residues. CDR3 bases: TGTGCCAGCAGTGGTCTAGCGGGAGTGGCGGCCGGGGAGACCCAGTACTTC. Its protein product is CASSGLAGVAAGETQYF.

V gene TRBV20-1 combines with J gene TRBJ2-1; TRBD1 aligns across 9 bases. Germline V gene data show CDR1 as DFQATT and CDR2 as SNEGSKA (reference sequence). The trim removed 0 bases at V and 15 bases at J, leaving 12 bases unmatched. The CDR3 consists of 14 residues. The CDR3 DNA sequence: TGCAGTGCTAGAGATACAGGGGGCGTAAATGAGTTGTTCTTC. It specifies CSARDTGGVNELFF.

On this clonotype: A much larger clone differs from this one at a single base, so this may be a read error. The chain links TRBV12-3 or TRBV12-4 to TRBJ2-3; D is uncertain. The CDR3 consists of 16 residues. CDR3 sequence: CASSFGQRGSTDTPYF. The CDR3 DNA reads TGTGCCAGCAGTTTTGGGCAGAGAGGTAGCACAGATACGCCGTATTTT.

In this sample, this clonotype turned up a few times. Germline and junction disagree at one end, which may indicate a read error. The chain combines TRBV7-9 with TRBJ1-4, with 9 nucleotides matching TRBD1. CDR1 and CDR2 (germline): SEHNR, FQNEAQ (reference sequence). The CDR3 is made up of 14 amino acids. CDR3 protein: CDSSSGQGNEKLFF. The CDR3 DNA follows: TGTGACAGCAGCTCGGGACAGGGAAATGAAAAACTGTTTTTT.

As to this clonotype: This sequence may be a read error, since a much larger clone differs from it by one base. The chain links TRBV7-9 to TRBJ2-2; maybe TRBD1 (5 bases). CDR3 size: 16 residues. V lost 6 bases to trimming and J lost 5 bases, with 19 bases between them. Germline V lookup: CDR1 SEHNR, CDR2 FQNEAQ (reference sequence). The chain's CDR3 is CASRSPVTELTGELFF. The CDR3 DNA follows: TGTGCCAGCAGATCACCCGTGACAGAGTTAACCGGGGAGCTGTTTTTT.

As for this clonotype: The conserved phenylalanine or tryptophan is not found at the CDR3 terminus, so this likely reflects a read error. The limits of the CDR3 on the DNA are not certain, so only TCRdb's listed CDR3 is given. J is TRBJ2-6 and V is TRBV11-2; the D segment call TRBD1 is taken from the table without a DNA check. Germline CDR1 reads SGHAT; CDR2 reads FQNNGV. The CDR3 is 19 amino acids in total, end residues counted. This chain's CDR3 is CASSLVQKDRPSGANVLSL.

Concerning this clonotype itself: The CDR3 carries no conserved terminal phenylalanine or tryptophan, so it likely arises from a read error. The chain joins TRBV6-2 or TRBV6-3 to TRBJ2-7; a weak D match, TRBD2 (6 bases). Trimming took off 7 bases at V and 0 bases at J, with 13 bases between the two ends. Germline lookup yields CDR1 MNHEY and CDR2 SVGEGT. There are 14 residues in the CDR3. DNA of the CDR3: TGTGCCAGCATGGGGGACTCCGTCTCCTACGAGCAGTACTTA. As protein: CASMGDSVSYEQYL.

On this clonotype: The conserved closing phenylalanine or tryptophan is absent in this CDR3, likely reflecting a read error. The V gene is TRBV11-2, the J gene TRBJ2-5, with D tentatively TRBD2 (7 bases). Per germline, CDR1 SGHAT and CDR2 FQNNGV. The V and J ends lost 4 bases and 9 bases respectively, with 24 bases between them. The CDR3 consists of 16 residues. CDR3 sequence reads: CASSSTMGGPNESQYC. CDR3 sequence (DNA): TGTGCCAGCAGCTCCACAATGGGGGGGCCAAATGAGTCCCAGTACTGC.

This clonotype was seen many times. The chain carries TRBV11-2 and TRBJ2-4, with 8 bases that match TRBD2. The length of the CDR3 is 15 residues. V was pared by 1 base and J by 6 bases, with 5 bases of the junction left unmatched. The germline V gene encodes CDR1 SGHAT and CDR2 FQNNGV. The CDR3 protein is CASSLGTSPRNIQYF. CDR3 DNA: TGTGCCAGCAGCTTAGGGACTAGCCCGAGAAACATTCAGTACTTC.

For this clonotype: Relative to the germline gene, one junction end is altered; a read error may explain this. The chain combines TRBV6-6 with TRBJ2-1, with D perhaps TRBD1 or TRBD2 (5 bases each). The CDR3 has 15 residues. Germline lookup yields CDR1 MNHNY and CDR2 SVGAGI (reference sequence). CDR3 in DNA: TGTGCCAGCAGTTGGGGCTGGCGGGCCTACAATGAGCTGTTCTTC. It translates to CASSWGWRAYNELFF.

This clonotype has just one count. The chain couples TRBV5-1 to TRBJ1-1; weak D call: TRBD1 (6 bases). Germline V lookup: CDR1 SGHRS, CDR2 YFSETQ. V shed 3 bases and J shed 7 bases, with 19 bases lying between them. The CDR3 is 15 residues long. The CDR3 nucleotides are TGCGCCAGCAGCTCGGCAGGGGCCAACCGCAATGAAGCTTTCTTT. It is translated as CASSSAGANRNEAFF.

A note on this clonotype: Given the absence of the conserved phenylalanine or tryptophan at the CDR3 end, a read error is likely. It is unclear where the CDR3 begins or ends on the DNA, so no DNA is shown, and the CDR3 is as TCRdb lists it. The chain is built from TRBV11-2 and TRBJ2-5; the table's D call of TRBD1 was not tested on the DNA. Looked up from germline, CDR1 is SGHAT and CDR2 is FQNNGV. The CDR3 extends over 14 residues, inclusive of both ends. CDR3 loop: CASSSGQVQETQCL.

For this clonotype: At one end the junction does not follow the germline gene, possibly because of a read error. This sequence joins TRBV11-2 and TRBJ1-6; D gene ambiguous. Per the germline V gene, CDR1 is SGHAT and CDR2 is FQNNGV. The CDR3 runs to 15 residues. The chain's CDR3 is CASSLGVHNNSPLNF. The DNA of the CDR3 is TGTGCCAGCAGCTTAGGAGTGCACAATAATTCACCCCTCAACTTT.

For this clonotype: This clone may be a read error of a much larger clone one base away. This chain connects TRBV5-1 to TRBJ1-1, with a tentative D call TRBD1 (6 bases). Germline values: CDR1 SGHRS, CDR2 YFSETQ. This CDR3 region has 13 residues. The CDR3 DNA is TGCGCCAGCAAGTCCGGGGACAACACTGAAGTTTTCTTT. Its translation: CASKSGDNTEVFF.

This clonotype was counted a single time. The rearrangement uses TRBV20-1 and TRBJ2-5, with D perhaps matching TRBD2 (6 bases). CDR1 is DFQATT and CDR2 is SNEGSKA in the germline V gene (reference sequence). CDR3 length: 12 amino acids. In nucleotides, the CDR3 is TGCATTGTTAGAGGGGACTGGGAGACCCAGTACTTC. Translating it yields CIVRGDWETQYF.

V usage is TRBV7-8 and J usage is TRBJ2-7; D is perhaps TRBD1 (6 bases). Trimming stripped 3 bases from V and 7 bases from J, with 16 bases between. Germline CDR1 reads SGHVS; CDR2 reads FQNEAQ. The CDR3 has 14 amino acids. CDR3 bases: TGTGCCAGCAGCTTGGACAGTACCTCTCGGGAGCAGTACTTC. Its protein is CASSLDSTSREQYF.

This clonotype occurred many times. This chain joins TRBV20-1 and TRBJ2-1; D might be TRBD2 (6 bases). V dropped 6 bases and J dropped 8 bases, with 17 bases sitting between them. The CDR3 extends over 13 amino acids. CDR1 is DFQATT, CDR2 SNEGSKA, per germline (reference sequence). This CDR3 reads CSAPPGGLDEQFF. As DNA, the CDR3 is TGCAGTGCCCCCCCCGGGGGACTGGATGAGCAGTTCTTC.

As to this clonotype: At one boundary the junction diverges from the germline segment, which might be a read error. V gene TRBV6-5 combines with J gene TRBJ2-6; 9 bases are a match to TRBD2. The CDR3 is made up of 17 amino acids. CDR1 and CDR2 (germline): MNHEY, SVGAGI. CDR3 sequence (DNA): TGTACCAGAAGTTTAGCGGGGGCCAGCCCTGGGGCCAACGTCCTGACTTTC. Its protein product is CTRSLAGASPGANVLTF.

This clonotype was recorded a few times. An end of the junction does not agree with germline; a read error may underlie this. The rearrangement links TRBV11-3 to TRBJ2-1; 7 positions match TRBD2. This CDR3 is built from 15 residues. The germline CDR1 and CDR2 sequences are SGHNT and YENEEA. The CDR3 nucleotides read TGTGCCAGCAGTCTCTCGGGAGGTTATCTGAATGATCAGTTCTTC. Protein product: CASSLSGGYLNDQFF.

As concerns this clonotype: At one of its ends the junction is not consistent with the germline gene, which may arise from a read error. The rearrangement joins TRBV13 to TRBJ1-3, with no clear D. This CDR3 comprises 16 residues. The germline gives CDR1 PRHDT, CDR2 FYEKMQ (reference sequence). This CDR3 reads CASSLGPAWARNTICF. The CDR3 nucleotides are TGTGCCAGCAGCTTAGGCCCGGCATGGGCTCGGAACACCATATGTTTT.

As to this clonotype: The final CDR3 position lacks the conserved phenylalanine or tryptophan, pointing to a likely read error. The gene calls are TRBV6-1 and TRBJ1-6; tentative D call: TRBD1 (5 bases). The CDR3 loop spans 13 amino acids. Trimming pared 7 bases from V and 14 bases from J, leaving 18 bases between. From germline, CDR1 is MNHNS and CDR2 SASEGT. CDR3: CASIRRDEIALHL. In DNA, the CDR3 is TGTGCCAGCATTCGCCGGGACGAGATTGCCCTCCACCTT.

The chain carries TRBV6-1 and TRBJ1-4, with D tentatively TRBD1 (5 bases). The CDR3 has 16 residues. The V end lost 6 bases, the J end lost 8 bases, and 22 bases lay between the germline ends. The V gene's germline CDR1 is MNHNS and CDR2 SASEGT. The CDR3 sequence: CASRSGTSTLSEKLFF. CDR3 nucleotide sequence: TGTGCCAGCAGGTCCGGGACCTCGACCTTGAGCGAAAAACTGTTTTTT.

This clonotype was detected many times. DNA for the CDR3: TGTGCCAGCTCTTCGCGGGAGGGACGGAATACGCAGTATTTT. It codes for CASSSREGRNTQYF. The chain carries TRBV6-2 or TRBV6-3 and TRBJ2-3, with 9 bases matching TRBD2. The length of the CDR3 is 14 residues. Looked up from germline, CDR1 is MNHEY and CDR2 is SVGEGT. V lost 8 bases, J lost 7 bases, and 10 bases stayed unmatched.

With regard to this clonotype: The junction shows a germline mismatch at one end, possibly a read error. This sequence joins TRBV11-2 and TRBJ1-1; the D gene is possibly TRBD1 (5 bases). The CDR3 contains 14 residues. CDR1 is SGHAT and CDR2 is FQNNGV in the germline V gene. The CDR3 here is CANNLGGRGTEDFF. DNA of the CDR3: TGTGCCAACAACTTAGGCGGGAGGGGCACTGAAGATTTCTTT. The complete variable domain, with remaining parts taken from reference TRBV11-2 and TRBJ1-1, reads EAGVAQSPRYKIIEKRQSVAFWCNPISGHATLYWYQQILGQGPKLLIQFQNNGVVDDSQLPKDRFSAERLKGVDSTLKIQPAKLEDSAVYLCANNLGGRGTEDFFGQGTRLTVV.